A selection of T cell receptor beta chains follows, all from one sample in a study of shared clonotypes between healthy human individuals. This table comes from immunoSEQ multiplex PCR, and its TCRdb copy is limited to in-frame clones, with some not included. The profile shows 2 million to 2.5 million clones, around 95% of them singletons. Sequencing input: naive CD4+ T cells sorted from blood. Receptors were obtained from a young man in good health. The CDR3 runs from the conserved cysteine through the conserved F or W. A D gene is named only where the DNA matches it firmly. Not every row has a clone size; where given, it reads once, few, many or a size class.

CDR3 DNA	CDR3 protein	D gene	V gene	J gene	clone size
TGCGCCAGCAGCTTTCGGGGGAATCAGCCCCAGCATTTT	CASSFRGNQPQHF	NA	TRBV5-1	TRBJ1-5	NA
TGCGCCAGCAGTGCAGCGGGAGATAGGACAGATACGCAGTATTTT	CASSAAGDRTDTQYF	TRBD2	TRBV5-1	TRBJ2-3	NA
TGTGCCAGCAGCTTAGCGGACAGGGATAATCAGCCCCAGCATTTT	CASSLADRDNQPQHF	TRBD1	TRBV7-2	TRBJ1-5	NA
TGTGCCAGCTCACCGTTGACCTCGAGCACAGATACGCAGTATTTT	CASSPLTSSTDTQYF	NA	TRBV18	TRBJ2-3	NA
TGTGCCAGCAGAAAGTACAGGGAGTACAATGAGCAGTTCTTC	CASRKYREYNEQFF	NA	TRBV6-5	TRBJ2-1	NA
TGTGCCAGCAGCCAGGGACAGGGGGACAACACTGAAGCTTTCTTT	CASSQGQGDNTEAFF	TRBD1	TRBV5-4	TRBJ1-1	NA
TGTGCCAGCAGTGCCGGGACTTTGGGCAAAAACATTCAGTACTTC	CASSAGTLGKNIQYF	NA	TRBV28	TRBJ2-4	NA
TGTGCCAGCAGCCTTAGCGGGGAGACCCACAATGAGCAGTTCTTC	CASSLSGETHNEQFF	TRBD2	TRBV7-2	TRBJ2-1	NA
TGCGCCAGCAGCCTGGCGGGTGACTATGGCTACACCTTC	CASSLAGDYGYTF	NA	TRBV5-1	TRBJ1-2	NA
TGTGCCAGCAGCTTAGCGGAGGTGGATGAAAAACTGTTTTTT	CASSLAEVDEKLFF	NA	TRBV7-2	TRBJ1-4	NA
TGTGCCAGCAGCCGTAGCGGGAGCGGCAATGAGCAGTTCTTC	CASSRSGSGNEQFF	TRBD2	TRBV6-5	TRBJ2-1	NA
TGTGCCAGCAGCTTAGCGGCCGGGGAGCTGTTTTTT	CASSLAAGELFF	NA	TRBV7-2	TRBJ2-2	NA
TGTGCCAGTAGTAGTCTGGACAGATACTACGAGCAGTACTTC	CASSSLDRYYEQYF	NA	TRBV19	TRBJ2-7	NA
TGTGCCTGGGTTCCTGGAAACACCATATATTTT	CAWVPGNTIYF	NA	TRBV30	TRBJ1-3	few
TGCGCCAGCAGCCAGGAGAGCCTTACGCTCTATGGAAACACCATATATTTT	CASSQESLTLYGNTIYF	NA	TRBV5-1	TRBJ1-3	NA
TGTGCCAGCAGCGTAGGTGGGGCCTATTACGAGCAGTACTTC	CASSVGGAYYEQYF	NA	TRBV9	TRBJ2-7	NA
TGCGCCAGCAGCTCCCCCCGGGACAGGGGACGGAATGAGCAGTTCTTC	CASSSPRDRGRNEQFF	TRBD1	TRBV5-1	TRBJ2-1	NA
TGTGCCAGCAGTGTAGGCGGGACTAGCGGGGCAGATACGCAGTATTTT	CASSVGGTSGADTQYF	TRBD2	TRBV6-1	TRBJ2-3	NA
TGTGCCAGCAGCCTCGAGGGGGGTACGAACACCGGGGAGCTGTTTTTT	CASSLEGGTNTGELFF	NA	TRBV2	TRBJ2-2	NA
TGTGCCAGCAGTAAGGACAGGGGCCACGAGCAGTACTTC	CASSKDRGHEQYF	TRBD1	TRBV6-5	TRBJ2-7	NA
TGTGCCTGGAGTGAACCCTACGAGCAGTACTTC	CAWSEPYEQYF	NA	TRBV30	TRBJ2-7	NA
TGTGCCAGCAGGATGAGCGGGAGGGCGGGCGAGCAGTTCTTC	CASRMSGRAGEQFF	TRBD2	TRBV6-5	TRBJ2-1	NA
TGTGCCAGCAGCTCCGGAGGGATCTCCTACAATGAGCAGTTCTTC	CASSSGGISYNEQFF	NA	TRBV7-9	TRBJ2-1	NA
TGCGCCAGCAGCTTGTTACTTAATTCACCCCTCCACTTT	CASSLLLNSPLHF	NA	TRBV5-1	TRBJ1-6	NA
TGTGCCAGCAGCCAGGGACTGGAAGAGACCCAGTACTTC	CASSQGLEETQYF	NA	TRBV5-4	TRBJ2-5	NA
TGTGCCAGTAGTAAAGTAAACCAAGAGACCCAGTACTTC	CASSKVNQETQYF	NA	TRBV19	TRBJ2-5	NA
TGTGCCACCAGCAGAGATCTTGGGAAAGGAAACACCATATATTTT	CATSRDLGKGNTIYF	NA	TRBV15	TRBJ1-3	NA
TGTGCCTGGAGCGCCCCGGACAGGCGCAATGGCTACACCTTC	CAWSAPDRRNGYTF	TRBD1	TRBV30	TRBJ1-2	NA
TGTGCCAGCAGTTTATCGACAGTCTCCTACGAGCAGTACTTC	CASSLSTVSYEQYF	NA	TRBV28	TRBJ2-7	NA
TGTGCCAGTAGCTTACTCCTAGGATCTTATAGCAATCAGCCCCAGCATTTT	CASSLLLGSYSNQPQHF	NA	TRBV19	TRBJ1-5	NA
TGCGCCAGCAGCTCCGGGACAGCTGGGGCCAACGTCCTGACTTTC	CASSSGTAGANVLTF	TRBD1	TRBV5-1	TRBJ2-6	NA
TGCAGTGCCGCAAGGGACGGCTACACCTTC	CSAARDGYTF	NA	TRBV20-1	TRBJ1-2	NA
TGTGCCAGCAGTGACTCGGGGGGCACAGATACGCAGTATTTT	CASSDSGGTDTQYF	NA	TRBV6-4	TRBJ2-3	NA
TGCGCCAGCAGCCAGACCCCTAGCGGGAGTTACACCGGGGAGCTGTTTTTT	CASSQTPSGSYTGELFF	TRBD2	TRBV4-3	TRBJ2-2	NA
TGCGCCAGCAGTGAGTCGAGGGGACAAGAATCACCCCTCCACTTT	CASSESRGQESPLHF	NA	TRBV10-1	TRBJ1-6	few
TGTGCCAGTAGTACCGCGAACCGGGACAGCTACGAGCAGTACTTC	CASSTANRDSYEQYF	TRBD1	TRBV19	TRBJ2-7	once
TGTGCCTGGACAGGGACTACTGGCTTTTATGGCTACACCTTC	CAWTGTTGFYGYTF	NA	TRBV30	TRBJ1-2	NA
TGTGCCAGCAGTCCTCGGCGACAGGGTAGTGGCGAGCAGTACTTC	CASSPRRQGSGEQYF	TRBD1	TRBV6-1	TRBJ2-7	NA
TGTGCCAGCTCACCACCCAAGGAAACTGAAGCTTTCTTT	CASSPPKETEAFF	NA	TRBV18	TRBJ1-1	NA
TGTGCCAGCAGCTTATATAGACAGGGGGAAAGCGGGTGGGGCAACGTCCTGACTTTC	CASSLYRQGESGWGNVLTF	TRBD1	TRBV7-9	TRBJ2-6	NA
TGCAGCGTTGGCTCAGGAAGAGAAAAACTGTTTTTT	CSVGSGREKLFF	NA	TRBV29-1	TRBJ1-4	NA
TGTGCCAGCAGTGGGGCGGACAGGGCGTATGCAGAGACCCAGTACTTC	CASSGADRAYAETQYF	TRBD1	TRBV25-1	TRBJ2-5	NA